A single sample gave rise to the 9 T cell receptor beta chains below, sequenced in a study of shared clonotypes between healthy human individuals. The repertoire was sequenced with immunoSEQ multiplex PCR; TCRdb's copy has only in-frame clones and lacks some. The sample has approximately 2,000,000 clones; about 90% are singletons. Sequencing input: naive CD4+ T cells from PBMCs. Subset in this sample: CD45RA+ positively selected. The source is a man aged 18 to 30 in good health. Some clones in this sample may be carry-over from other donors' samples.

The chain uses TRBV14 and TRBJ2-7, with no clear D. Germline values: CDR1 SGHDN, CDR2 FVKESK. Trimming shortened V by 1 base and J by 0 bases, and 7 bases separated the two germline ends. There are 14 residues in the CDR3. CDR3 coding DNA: TGTGCCAGCAGCCAAGTTCCAAACTCCTACGAGCAGTACTTC. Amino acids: CASSQVPNSYEQYF.

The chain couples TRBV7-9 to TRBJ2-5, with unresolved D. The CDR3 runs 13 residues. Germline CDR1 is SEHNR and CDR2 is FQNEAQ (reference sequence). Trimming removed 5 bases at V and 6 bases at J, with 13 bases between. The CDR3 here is CASSTPAAQTQYF. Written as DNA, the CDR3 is TGTGCCAGCAGCACCCCAGCAGCGCAGACCCAGTACTTC.

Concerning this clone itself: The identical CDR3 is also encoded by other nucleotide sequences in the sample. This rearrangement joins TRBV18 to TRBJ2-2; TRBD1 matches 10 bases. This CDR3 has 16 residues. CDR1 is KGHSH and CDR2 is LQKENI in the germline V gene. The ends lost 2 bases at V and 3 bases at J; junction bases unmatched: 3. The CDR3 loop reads CASSPTGQGYTGELFF. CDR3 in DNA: TGTGCCAGCTCACCAACGGGACAGGGGTACACCGGGGAGCTGTTTTTT. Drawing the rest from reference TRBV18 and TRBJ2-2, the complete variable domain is NAGVMQNPRHLVRRRGQEARLRCSPMKGHSHVYWYRQLPEEGLKFMVYLQKENIIDESGMPKERFSAEFPKEGPSILRIQQVVRGDSAAYFCASSPTGQGYTGELFFGEGSRLTVL.

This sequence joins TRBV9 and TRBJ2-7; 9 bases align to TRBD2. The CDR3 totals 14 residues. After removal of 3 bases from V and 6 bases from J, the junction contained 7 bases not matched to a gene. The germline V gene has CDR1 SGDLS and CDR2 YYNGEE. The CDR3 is CASSAGLARGEQYF. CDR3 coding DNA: TGTGCCAGCAGCGCCGGACTAGCGCGGGGCGAGCAGTACTTC. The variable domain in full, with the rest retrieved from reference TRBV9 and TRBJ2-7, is DSGVTQTPKHLITATGQRVTLRCSPRSGDLSVYWYQQSLDQGLQFLIQYYNGEERAKGNILERFSAQQFPDLHSELNLSSLELGDSALYFCASSAGLARGEQYFGPGTRLTVT.

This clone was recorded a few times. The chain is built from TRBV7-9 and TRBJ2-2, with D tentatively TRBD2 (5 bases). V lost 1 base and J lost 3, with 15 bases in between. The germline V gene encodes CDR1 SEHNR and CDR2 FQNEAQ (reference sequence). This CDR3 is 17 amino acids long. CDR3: CASSLVLERIHTGELFF. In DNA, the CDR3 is TGTGCCAGCAGCTTAGTCCTGGAGCGGATTCACACCGGGGAGCTGTTTTTT. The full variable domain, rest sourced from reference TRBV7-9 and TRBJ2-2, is DTGVSQNPRHKITKRGQNVTFRCDPISEHNRLYWYRQTLGQGPEFLTYFQNEAQLEKSRLLSDRFSAERPKGSFSTLEIQRTEQGDSAMYLCASSLVLERIHTGELFFGEGSRLTVL.

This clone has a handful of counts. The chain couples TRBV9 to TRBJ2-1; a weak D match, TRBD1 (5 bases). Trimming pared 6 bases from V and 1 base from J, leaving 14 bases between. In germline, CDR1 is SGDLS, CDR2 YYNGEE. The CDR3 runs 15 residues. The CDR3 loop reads CASTRWGDSYNEQFF. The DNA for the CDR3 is TGTGCCAGCACCCGATGGGGCGATTCCTACAATGAGCAGTTCTTC. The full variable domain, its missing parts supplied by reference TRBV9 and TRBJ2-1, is DSGVTQTPKHLITATGQRVTLRCSPRSGDLSVYWYQQSLDQGLQFLIQYYNGEERAKGNILERFSAQQFPDLHSELNLSSLELGDSALYFCASTRWGDSYNEQFFGPGTRLTVL.

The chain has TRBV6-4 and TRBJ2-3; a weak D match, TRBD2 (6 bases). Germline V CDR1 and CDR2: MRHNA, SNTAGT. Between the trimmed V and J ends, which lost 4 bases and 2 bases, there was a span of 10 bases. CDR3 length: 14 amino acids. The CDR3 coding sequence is TGTGCCAGCAGTGCGCTAGCGTTCACAGATACGCAGTATTTT. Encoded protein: CASSALAFTDTQYF.

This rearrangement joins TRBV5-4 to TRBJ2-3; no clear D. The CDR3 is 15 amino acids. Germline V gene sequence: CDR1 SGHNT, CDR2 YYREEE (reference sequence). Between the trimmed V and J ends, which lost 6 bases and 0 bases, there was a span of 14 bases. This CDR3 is CASTRRTRSTDTQYF. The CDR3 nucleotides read TGTGCCAGCACCCGCCGGACCAGAAGCACAGATACGCAGTATTTT. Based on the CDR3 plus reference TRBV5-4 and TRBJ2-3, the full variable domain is ETGVTQSPTHLIKTRGQQVTLRCSSQSGHNTVSWYQQALGQGPQFIFQYYREEENGRGNFPPRFSGLQFPNYSSELNVNALELDDSALYLCASTRRTRSTDTQYFGPGTRLTVL.

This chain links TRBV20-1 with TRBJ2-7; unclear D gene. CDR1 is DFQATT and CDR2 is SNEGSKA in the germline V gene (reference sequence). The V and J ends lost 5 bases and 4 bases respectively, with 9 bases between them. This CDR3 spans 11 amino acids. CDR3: CSARTLYEQYF. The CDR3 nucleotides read TGCAGTGCTCGGACCCTTTACGAGCAGTACTTC.